This T cell receptor beta chain derives from a study of shared clonotypes between healthy human individuals. Study at large: Three plates each covered CD4 naive and memory; CD8 naive two, CD8 memory one.

Each sorted subset replicate got 200 ng genomic DNA, tens of thousands of genomes. The repertoire was sequenced with immunoSEQ multiplex PCR; TCRdb's copy has only in-frame clones and lacks some. The repertoire holds roughly 2.6 million clones, with roughly nine tenths as singletons. Germline-derived CDR1 and CDR2 are SEHNR and FQNEAQ (reference sequence). V dropped 3 bases and J dropped 6 bases, with 12 bases sitting between them. CDR3 length: 13 amino acids. Turning to this clone: Its antigen is not identified.

Study-level findings and limits: Lower generation probabilities were found for non-shared clonotypes than for those shared by all four donors.

The receptor was derived from a man younger than 30 in good health. The rearrangement joins TRBV7-9 to TRBJ2-7; unclear D gene. The sample comprised naive CD4+ T cells sorted from blood. Noted subset: CD45RA+ positively selected. The CDR3 DNA sequence: TGTGCCAGCAGCTTCACGACATTGGTCGAGCAGTACTTC. The encoded protein is CASSFTTLVEQYF.